One and the same sample provided the 25 T cell receptor beta chains below, sequenced in a study of blood T cell repertoires in COVID-19. The method was immunoSEQ multiplex PCR; TCRdb's version includes in-frame clones alone and lacks a portion of them. There are 200,000 to 250,000 clones in the sample; over 75% occur only once, and approximately 8.6% lies in the top ten. Input material: PBMCs or T cells enriched from blood (not recorded which). Receptors were obtained from a woman in her forties or fifties with acute COVID-19.

The sample holds a few counts of this clone. The gene calls are TRBV29-1 and TRBJ1-2, with D perhaps TRBD1 (5 bases). The CDR3 runs to 10 residues. With 7 bases removed from V and 6 bases from J, the gap between germline ends came to 9 bases. Germline CDR1 is SQVTM and CDR2 is ANQGSEA. The CDR3 bases are TGCAGCGCCGGGGGGGATGGCTACACCTTC. Its translation: CSAGGDGYTF.

The chain recombines TRBV2 with TRBJ1-1; no reliable D call. Germline-derived CDR1 and CDR2 are SNHLY and FYNNEI. The CDR3 is 12 amino acids. Trimming cost V 9 bases and J 2 bases, with 10 bases left between them. CDR3 nucleotides: TGTGCCAGGACCTTGGGCAACACTGAAGCTTTCTTT. Translating gives CARTLGNTEAFF.

The chain combines TRBV5-5 with TRBJ1-1; D is possibly TRBD1 (5 bases). V was cut by 4 bases and J by 1 base, with 8 bases left in between. The germline V gene has CDR1 SGHKS and CDR2 YYEKEE (reference sequence). This CDR3 has 13 residues. CDR3 DNA sequence: TGTGCCAGCAGCCCGGGGGGGAACACTGAAGCTTTCTTT. Protein product: CASSPGGNTEAFF.

The gene calls are TRBV5-4 and TRBJ1-1; D remains unclear. The CDR3 covers 11 residues. Trimming pared 3 bases from V and 3 bases from J, leaving 3 bases between. Germline values: CDR1 SGHNT, CDR2 YYREEE (reference sequence). CDR3 protein: CASSSYTEAFF. In DNA form, the CDR3 reads TGTGCCAGCAGCTCCTACACTGAAGCTTTCTTT.

The chain uses TRBV12-5 and TRBJ1-1; TRBD1 is a possible D gene (6 bases). Looked up from germline, CDR1 is LGHNT and CDR2 is FRNRAP. With 5 bases removed from V and 8 bases from J, the gap between germline ends came to 9 bases. The CDR3 spans 11 residues. The CDR3 spells CASGPDSEAFF. In DNA form, the CDR3 reads TGTGCTAGTGGTCCGGACAGCGAAGCTTTCTTT.

The chain carries TRBV19 and TRBJ1-2; 9 positions agree with TRBD1. CDR3 size: 14 residues. Unmatched junction bases numbered 6, after V lost 6 bases and J lost 4 bases. From germline, CDR1 is LNHDA and CDR2 SQIVND (reference sequence). CDR3 residues: CASSRQGESYGYTF. The CDR3 bases are TGTGCCAGTAGCCGACAGGGGGAAAGCTATGGCTACACCTTC.

The genes are TRBV27 and TRBJ1-2; a possible D gene is TRBD1 (5 bases). CDR3 length equals 17 residues. V was trimmed by 4 bases and J by 2 bases, leaving 20 bases between them. In germline, CDR1 is MNHEY, CDR2 SMNVEV (reference sequence). The CDR3 spells CASSSSTGLRLNYGYTF. CDR3 DNA: TGTGCCAGCAGTTCATCTACGGGACTTCGCCTCAACTATGGCTACACCTTC.

The chain joins TRBV4-3 to TRBJ2-7; tentatively, D is TRBD1 (5 bases). Trimming shortened V by 4 bases and J by 0 bases, and 10 bases separated the two germline ends. Germline values: CDR1 LGHNA, CDR2 YSLEER. The CDR3 loop spans 14 amino acids. The chain's CDR3 is CASSPGQGSYEQYF. CDR3 sequence (DNA): TGCGCCAGCAGCCCGGGTCAGGGCTCCTACGAGCAGTACTTC.

On this clone: The same CDR3 also results from other DNA sequences found in this sample. The chain couples TRBV20-1 to TRBJ2-7; D is undetermined. Trimming removed 6 bases from V and 3 bases from J, with 9 bases in between. Germline CDR1 DFQATT, CDR2 SNEGSKA (reference sequence). The CDR3 consists of 11 residues. The chain's CDR3 is CSAGGGYEQYF. The CDR3 coding sequence is TGCAGTGCCGGCGGTGGCTACGAGCAGTACTTC.

This clone was picked up one time. V is TRBV27 and J is TRBJ1-1, with D perhaps matching TRBD1 (5 bases). V lost 6 bases to trimming and J lost 1 base, with 12 bases between them. The CDR3 consists of 14 residues. Germline V gives CDR1 MNHEY, CDR2 SMNVEV (reference sequence). The CDR3 DNA sequence: TGTGCCAGCAGACCTTGGGGGGGGAACACTGAAGCTTTCTTT. Translation: CASRPWGGNTEAFF.

V is TRBV9 and J is TRBJ2-7; TRBD1 is a possible D gene (6 bases). This CDR3 contains 13 residues. Trimming took off 4 bases at V and 5 bases at J, with 13 bases between the two ends. The V gene's germline CDR1 is SGDLS and CDR2 YYNGEE. CDR3 residues: CASSLRTVDEQYF. The CDR3 nucleotides read TGTGCCAGCAGCCTACGGACAGTCGACGAGCAGTACTTC.

The chain joins TRBV19 to TRBJ1-5; D perhaps matches TRBD1 (5 bases). Trimming shortened V by 1 base and J by 6 bases, and 22 bases separated the two germline ends. CDR3 length: 18 residues. CDR1 LNHDA and CDR2 SQIVND come from the germline V gene (reference sequence). CDR3 nucleotides: TGTGCCAGTAGTATAGGGGGAGTACGGGCCGGGAGGGGTCAGCCCCAGCATTTT. It is translated as CASSIGGVRAGRGQPQHF.

The chain carries TRBV30 and TRBJ1-2; 10 bases are a match to TRBD1. Germline V gene data show CDR1 as GTSNPN and CDR2 as SVGIG (reference sequence). The CDR3 has 12 residues. V lost 5 bases, J lost 6 bases, and 3 bases stayed unmatched. In DNA, the CDR3 is TGTGCCTGGGGACAGGGGGAACATGGCTACACCTTC. As protein: CAWGQGEHGYTF. Supplemented by reference TRBV30 and TRBJ1-2, the full variable domain reads SQTIHQWPATLVQPVGSPLSLECTVEGTSNPNLYWYRQAAGRGLQLLFYSVGIGQISSEVPQNLSASRPQDRQFILSSKKLLLSDSGFYLCAWGQGEHGYTFGSGTRLTVV.

This clone has just a few counts. The chain recombines TRBV5-1 with TRBJ2-6; D unresolved. The CDR3 has 16 amino acids. Trimming cost V 0 bases and J 3 bases, with 10 bases left between them. In germline, CDR1 is SGHRS, CDR2 YFSETQ. This chain's CDR3 is CASSLAGRVGANVLTF. The CDR3 DNA sequence: TGCGCCAGCAGCTTGGCCGGTCGGGTTGGGGCCAACGTCCTGACTTTC.

The chain carries TRBV7-2 and TRBJ1-1, with no clear D. From germline, CDR1 is SGHTA and CDR2 FQGNSA. Trimming shortened V by 6 bases and J by 0 bases, and 8 bases separated the two germline ends. The CDR3 covers 13 residues. CDR3 amino acids: CASRSGLNTEAFF. CDR3 sequence (DNA): TGTGCCAGCAGATCAGGCCTGAACACTGAAGCTTTCTTT. Using reference TRBV7-2 and TRBJ1-1 for the parts outside the CDR3, the full variable domain is GAGVSQSPSNKVTEKGKDVELRCDPISGHTALYWYRQSLGQGLEFLIYFQGNSAPDKSGLPSDRFSAERTGGSVSTLTIQRTQQEDSAVYLCASRSGLNTEAFFGQGTRLTVV.

V gene TRBV29-1 combines with J gene TRBJ1-1; D ambiguous. Germline-derived CDR1 and CDR2 are SQVTM and ANQGSEA. The CDR3 is 12 residues long. Trimming stripped 7 bases from V and 1 base from J, with 10 bases between. CDR3 in amino acids: CSAYRQNTEAFF. CDR3 bases: TGCAGCGCTTATAGACAGAACACTGAAGCTTTCTTT.

This chain connects TRBV5-1 to TRBJ2-7; 9 bases are shared with TRBD2. V lost 2 bases and J lost 1; bases outside the gene matches: 4. The germline gives CDR1 SGHRS, CDR2 YFSETQ. The CDR3 totals 15 residues. The chain's CDR3 is CASSFEAGGSYEQYF. In DNA form, the CDR3 reads TGCGCCAGCAGCTTCGAAGCGGGGGGTTCCTACGAGCAGTACTTC.

CDR3 nucleotides: TGTGCCACCTCCCGGGACAGAGCTGAAAAACTGTTTTTT. It specifies CATSRDRAEKLFF. The chain couples TRBV19 to TRBJ1-4; TRBD1 matches at 7 bases. The V and J ends lost 10 bases and 7 bases, in that order; junction bases with no gene match: 9. CDR1 and CDR2 from the germline V gene are LNHDA and SQIVND (reference sequence). The CDR3 has 13 residues.

The gene calls are TRBV18 and TRBJ2-7; maybe TRBD2 (6 bases). The CDR3 length is 17 residues. V lost 3 bases and J lost 4, with 22 bases in between. From germline, CDR1 is KGHSH and CDR2 LQKENI. This CDR3 is CASSPVGGIGYAYEQYF. CDR3 DNA: TGTGCCAGCTCACCGGTCGGAGGGATCGGTTATGCTTACGAGCAGTACTTC.

The chain couples TRBV4-1 to TRBJ2-7, with 11 bases aligning to TRBD2. Germline CDR1 is MGHRA and CDR2 is YSYEKL. The CDR3 spans 15 residues. V shed 1 base and J 1 base; nucleotides not matched to a gene: 0. For the CDR3, the DNA is TGCGCCAGCAGCCAAGGACTAGCGGGGTCCTACGAGCAGTACTTC. Translated, it gives CASSQGLAGSYEQYF.

The rearrangement links TRBV7-8 to TRBJ1-1; 9 bases agree with TRBD1. V lost 1 base to trimming and J lost 7 bases; unmatched junction nucleotides: 7. The germline CDR1 and CDR2 sequences are SGHVS and FQNEAQ. CDR3 length: 15 residues. Here the CDR3 reads CASSLERGQGGEAFF. The CDR3 DNA is TGTGCCAGCAGCTTAGAGAGGGGACAGGGTGGTGAAGCTTTCTTT.

This clone was seen more than once but under ten times. The chain recombines TRBV3-1 (or the pseudogene TRBV3-2) with TRBJ1-3, with D maybe TRBD1 (6 bases). The CDR3 extends over 16 amino acids. Looked up from germline, CDR1 is LGHDT and CDR2 is YNNKEL (reference sequence). V was shortened by 4 bases and J by 2 bases, with 15 bases between the two germline ends. The CDR3 DNA reads TGTGCCAGCAGCCGGGGGGGGCTCACACCTGGAAACACCATATATTTT. Protein sequence: CASSRGGLTPGNTIYF.

The V and J genes are TRBV19 and TRBJ2-5; TRBD1 aligns across 8 bases. Germline V gene data show CDR1 as LNHDA and CDR2 as SQIVND (reference sequence). Trimming at V came to 6 bases and at J to 5 bases, leaving 5 bases not matched to a gene. The CDR3 contains 13 residues. CDR3 region: CASSRTGSETQYF. CDR3 bases: TGTGCCAGTAGCCGGACAGGGTCGGAGACCCAGTACTTC.

This clone was observed a single time. The chain has TRBV11-2 and TRBJ2-4, with D perhaps matching TRBD2 (6 bases). Trimming took off 1 base at V and 11 bases at J, with 6 bases between the two ends. This CDR3 contains 11 residues. Germline V gene sequence: CDR1 SGHAT, CDR2 FQNNGV. Here the CDR3 DNA reads TGTGCCAGCAGCTTAGGGGGGGTTCAGTACTTC. Translated, it gives CASSLGGVQYF.

The rearrangement joins TRBV7-2 to TRBJ1-2; 7 bases line up with TRBD1. The CDR3 length is 14 residues. Germline V gene sequence: CDR1 SGHTA, CDR2 FQGNSA. V shed 3 bases and J 3 bases; nucleotides not matched to a gene: 4. Written as DNA, the CDR3 is TGTGCCAGCAGCTTGAACAGGGGTCACTATGGCTACACCTTC. Protein product: CASSLNRGHYGYTF.